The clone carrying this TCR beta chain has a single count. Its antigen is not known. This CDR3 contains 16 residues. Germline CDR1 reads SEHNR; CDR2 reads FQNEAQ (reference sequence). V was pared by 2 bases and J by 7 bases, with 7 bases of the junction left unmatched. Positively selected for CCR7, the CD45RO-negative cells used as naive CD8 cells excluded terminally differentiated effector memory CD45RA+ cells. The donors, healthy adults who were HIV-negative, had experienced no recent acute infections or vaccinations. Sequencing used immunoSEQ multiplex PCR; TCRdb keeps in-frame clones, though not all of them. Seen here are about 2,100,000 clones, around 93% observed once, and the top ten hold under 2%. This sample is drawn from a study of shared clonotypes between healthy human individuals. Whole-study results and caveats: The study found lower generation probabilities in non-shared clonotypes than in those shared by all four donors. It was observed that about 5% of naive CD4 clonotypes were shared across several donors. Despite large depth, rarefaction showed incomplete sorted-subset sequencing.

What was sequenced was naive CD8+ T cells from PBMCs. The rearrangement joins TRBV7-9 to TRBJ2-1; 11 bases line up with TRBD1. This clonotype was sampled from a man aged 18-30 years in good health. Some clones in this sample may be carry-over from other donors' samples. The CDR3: CASSLPGQGAGNEQFF. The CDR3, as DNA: TGTGCCAGCAGCTTACCAGGACAGGGGGCCGGGAATGAGCAGTTCTTC.